The 21 T cell receptor beta chains reported below all come from one sample, sequenced in a study of blood T cell repertoires in COVID-19. Here immunoSEQ multiplex PCR was the method, and the copy in TCRdb shows in-frame clones only, minus some. The sample has about 150,000 clones; around 88% are singletons. Sequencing input: peripheral blood. The receptor set was obtained from a human donor in a cohort sampled during active COVID-19.

As DNA, the CDR3 is TGTGCCAGCAGTCTCGGACAGAACACTGAAGCTTTCTTT. It is translated as CASSLGQNTEAFF. The chain couples TRBV27 to TRBJ1-1; D may be TRBD1 (5 bases). The CDR3 is 13 amino acids. The germline V gene has CDR1 MNHEY and CDR2 SMNVEV (reference sequence). V was pared by 5 bases and J by 1 base, with 8 bases between.

This chain uses TRBV28 with TRBJ1-4; D call uncertain. Trimming took 7 bases from V and 6 from J, leaving 15 bases between them. The V gene's germline CDR1 is MDHEN and CDR2 SYDVKM. The CDR3 contains 14 residues. Here the CDR3 reads CASTIHGGHEKLFF. The CDR3 region has the DNA TGTGCCAGCACTATCCATGGCGGGCATGAAAAACTGTTTTTT.

The genes are TRBV27 and TRBJ2-5, with a possible D match to TRBD2 (6 bases). Trimming took 5 bases from V and 5 from J, leaving 18 bases between them. CDR3 length equals 15 residues. The germline V gene encodes CDR1 MNHEY and CDR2 SMNVEV (reference sequence). This CDR3 is CASSLDWLGGETQYF. The CDR3 bases are TGTGCCAGCAGTCTGGATTGGCTTGGGGGGGAGACCCAGTACTTC.

The chain combines TRBV25-1 with TRBJ1-1; 8 bases align to TRBD1. Germline lookup yields CDR1 MGHDK and CDR2 SYGVNS. This CDR3 has 13 residues. V lost 6 bases to trimming and J lost 5 bases; unmatched junction nucleotides: 5. The CDR3 DNA reads as TGTGCCAGCAGAGCAGGGGGCAGGACTGAAGCTTTCTTT. Encoded protein: CASRAGGRTEAFF.

The genes are TRBV7-9 and TRBJ1-4; 7 bases line up with TRBD1. CDR1 and CDR2 from the germline V gene are SEHNR and FQNEAQ (reference sequence). The CDR3 loop spans 16 amino acids. V lost 1 base and J lost 6; bases outside the gene matches: 8. The CDR3: CASSLVGQGVDEKLFF. The CDR3 coding sequence is TGTGCCAGCAGCTTAGTCGGGCAGGGGGTAGATGAAAAACTGTTTTTT. Full variable domain (rest looked up from reference TRBV7-9 and TRBJ1-4): DTGVSQNPRHKITKRGQNVTFRCDPISEHNRLYWYRQTLGQGPEFLTYFQNEAQLEKSRLLSDRFSAERPKGSFSTLEIQRTEQGDSAMYLCASSLVGQGVDEKLFFGSGTQLSVL.

This chain joins TRBV21-1 and TRBJ2-1; the tabulated D call, TRBD2, remains unverified against the DNA. TRBV21-1 is a known pseudogene. CDR3 size: 18 residues. The CDR3 bases are TGTGCCAGCAGCAAAAAGGGGCCTCTAGCGGGAAGCTACAATGAGCAGTTCTTC. This translates into CASSKKGPLAGSYNEQFF.

The chain combines TRBV7-2 with TRBJ1-3; D is ambiguous. The CDR3 loop spans 16 amino acids. Germline values: CDR1 SGHTA, CDR2 FQGNSA. Trimming took 1 base from V and 7 from J, leaving 17 bases between them. Written as DNA, the CDR3 is TGTGCCAGCAGCTTAGTAATGCGGCAATTCGGGAACACCATATATTTT. Protein: CASSLVMRQFGNTIYF.

This chain uses TRBV7-8 with TRBJ2-7, with TRBD2 matching over 8 bases. V shed 5 bases, J shed 0 bases, and the junction held 9 bases outside the gene matches. The CDR3 sequence is 16 residues long. Germline V lookup: CDR1 SGHVS, CDR2 FQNEAQ. CDR3: CASSLPSGSISYEQYF. For the CDR3, the DNA is TGTGCCAGCAGCCTCCCCAGCGGGAGCATCTCCTACGAGCAGTACTTC.

CDR3 loop: CAWSRWDFQGYGYTF. The CDR3 DNA reads TGTGCCTGGAGTCGTTGGGACTTCCAGGGCTATGGCTACACCTTC. The V and J genes are TRBV30 and TRBJ1-2; maybe TRBD1 (5 bases). The CDR3 totals 15 residues. Deletions cut 2 bases from V and 4 bases from J, with 17 bases between. Germline V gene data show CDR1 as GTSNPN and CDR2 as SVGIG (reference sequence). The whole variable domain, remainder taken from reference TRBV30 and TRBJ1-2, is SQTIHQWPATLVQPVGSPLSLECTVEGTSNPNLYWYRQAAGRGLQLLFYSVGIGQISSEVPQNLSASRPQDRQFILSSKKLLLSDSGFYLCAWSRWDFQGYGYTFGSGTRLTVV.

This clone was counted a few times. This chain uses TRBV7-9 with TRBJ2-4; D may be TRBD2 (6 bases). V was pared by 7 bases and J by 6 bases, with 10 bases between. From germline, CDR1 is SEHNR and CDR2 FQNEAQ (reference sequence). The CDR3 runs 12 residues. The CDR3 here is CASMGLRNIQYF. The CDR3 DNA reads as TGTGCCAGCATGGGACTCCGAAACATTCAGTACTTC.

J is TRBJ2-7 and V is TRBV5-5, with 8 bases that match TRBD2. Germline trimming cut 1 base from V and 3 bases from J; bases unmatched to any gene: 9. This CDR3 contains 16 residues. Germline V gene data show CDR1 as SGHKS and CDR2 as YYEKEE (reference sequence). The CDR3 sequence is CASSLSVGGGLYEQYF. The DNA for the CDR3 is TGTGCCAGCAGCTTGTCGGTCGGGGGGGGGCTCTACGAGCAGTACTTC.

In this sample, this clone turned up once. V gene TRBV6-2 or TRBV6-3 combines with J gene TRBJ1-5; D uncertain. V was pared by 2 bases and J by 6 bases, with 14 bases between. Germline V gives CDR1 MNHEY, CDR2 SVGEGT. This CDR3 contains 15 residues. CDR3 nucleotide sequence: TGTGCCAGCAGTTACATCGGGAGAGGAGGTCAGCCCCAGCATTTT. Its protein product is CASSYIGRGGQPQHF.

The CDR3 region has the DNA TGTGCCAGTAGTATTACCGGGGTGTCAAGGGCCAACGTCCTGACTTTC. Its protein product is CASSITGVSRANVLTF. This chain links TRBV19 with TRBJ2-6; D perhaps matches TRBD2 (5 bases). The CDR3 has 16 residues. V was cut by 3 bases and J by 5 bases, with 14 bases left in between. Per the germline V gene, CDR1 is LNHDA and CDR2 is SQIVND (reference sequence).

The J gene is TRBJ2-7, the V gene TRBV5-4; TRBD2 matches at 7 bases. The CDR3 length is 14 residues. Germline V lookup: CDR1 SGHNT, CDR2 YYREEE (reference sequence). V gave up 0 bases and J gave up 1 base; unmatched junction bases: 1. This CDR3 reads CASSLGGGSYEQYF. The CDR3 DNA is TGTGCCAGCAGCTTGGGGGGGGGATCCTACGAGCAGTACTTC. The full variable domain, rest sourced from reference TRBV5-4 and TRBJ2-7, is ETGVTQSPTHLIKTRGQQVTLRCSSQSGHNTVSWYQQALGQGPQFIFQYYREEENGRGNFPPRFSGLQFPNYSSELNVNALELDDSALYLCASSLGGGSYEQYFGPGTRLTVT.

This rearrangement joins TRBV11-1 to TRBJ2-1; TRBD2 might be the D (6 bases). The length of the CDR3 is 15 residues. In germline, CDR1 is SGHAT, CDR2 FQDESV (reference sequence). V was clipped by 0 bases and J by 9 bases, with 15 bases between them. The CDR3 reads CASSLARDSSSEQFF. DNA for the CDR3: TGTGCCAGCAGCTTAGCGAGGGACTCTTCGAGTGAGCAGTTCTTC.

This chain links TRBV5-1 with TRBJ2-2; 7 bases align to TRBD2. The J segment lost 4 bases and the V segment lost 6 bases, leaving 9 bases of the junction unmatched. CDR1 and CDR2 from the germline V gene are SGHRS and YFSETQ. This CDR3 is built from 15 residues. The CDR3 DNA follows: TGCGCCAGCACCTCGCGGGAGTCGGGCACCGGGGAGCTGTTTTTT. This codes for CASTSRESGTGELFF.

This clone showed up just once. This chain connects TRBV6-5 to TRBJ1-1; the match to TRBD1 covers 9 bases. CDR3 size: 14 residues. The germline V gene has CDR1 MNHEY and CDR2 SVGAGI. Germline trimming cut 2 bases from V and 4 bases from J; bases unmatched to any gene: 2. Written as DNA, the CDR3 is TGTGCCAGCAGTTACGGGACAGGGACCACTGAAGCTTTCTTT. Protein: CASSYGTGTTEAFF.

The table lists this clone with a few counts. The V and J genes are TRBV11-2 and TRBJ1-1, with 8 bases that match TRBD1. The CDR3 extends over 13 amino acids. CDR1 is SGHAT and CDR2 is FQNNGV in the germline V gene. The junction had 2 bases not matched to a gene; V was cut back by 5 bases and J by 3 bases. CDR3 sequence: CASSKDRDTEAFF. The DNA of the CDR3 is TGTGCCAGCAGCAAGGACAGGGACACTGAAGCTTTCTTT.

This clone was recorded once. The chain joins TRBV19 to TRBJ1-2; the match to TRBD1 covers 7 bases. Trimming removed 6 bases from V and 4 bases from J; junction bases left unmatched: 8. Germline values: CDR1 LNHDA, CDR2 SQIVND (reference sequence). This CDR3 contains 14 residues. The CDR3 DNA reads as TGTGCCAGTAGGCGACAGGGCAAGGCCTATGGCTACACCTTC. It is translated as CASRRQGKAYGYTF.

This chain links TRBV30 with TRBJ1-1; D remains ambiguous. Trimming stripped 4 bases from V and 0 bases from J, with 9 bases between. The CDR3 is made up of 13 amino acids. CDR1 and CDR2 from the germline V gene are GTSNPN and SVGIG (reference sequence). The CDR3, as DNA: TGTGCCTGGAAAATAGCCATGAACACTGAAGCTTTCTTT. Its protein product is CAWKIAMNTEAFF.

This rearrangement joins TRBV7-9 to TRBJ1-5, with D possibly TRBD1 on 6 matching bases. Trimming removed 1 base from V and 8 bases from J, with 15 bases in between. This CDR3 has 15 amino acids. The germline gives CDR1 SEHNR, CDR2 FQNEAQ (reference sequence). The CDR3 region is CASSLGDTPGKPQHF. CDR3 nucleotides: TGTGCCAGCAGCTTAGGGGACACCCCCGGTAAGCCCCAGCATTTT.